A single sample is the source of the 20 T cell receptor beta chains below, sequenced in a study of T-cell reconstitution after alpha-beta-depleted transplantation in children (dated by TCRdb to the mid-2010s). Libraries came from PCR. For sequencing, an Illumina HiSeq 2500 was employed. To normalize quantification of the TCRbeta repertoire, the TCR libraries were built with molecular barcoding that relied on unique molecular identifiers. TCRdb applied fastp at Q25 and MiXCR to the public reads, then kept only in-frame beta chains. Rows with one shared CDR3 protein collapse into an entry with the most common genes and DNA. The sample profile shows 250,000 or so distinct CDR3 sequences; 20% to 30% of them were found once. About 5% of the sample belongs to the ten largest clones. This sample's treatment or condition label indicates: allogeneic hematopoietic cell transplantation with graft depleted of TCRalphabeta T cells and CD19 B cells.

The sequences come from PBMCs, mostly from graft donor cells, collected 360 days after TCRalphabeta/CD19-depleted stem cell transplant. These receptors were obtained from a female patient aged 2-10 years who had a stem cell transplant for congenital amegakaryocytic thrombocytopenia, so the T cells may come from the graft donor.

This clonotype was seen a few times. This chain connects TRBV6-5 to TRBJ1-2, with 7 bases that match TRBD1. Trimming took 2 bases from V and 5 from J; bases not matched to a gene: 5. The V gene's germline CDR1 is MNHEY and CDR2 SVGAGI. The CDR3 consists of 14 residues. This CDR3 is CASSYDRDNYGYTF. For the CDR3, the DNA is TGTGCCAGCAGTTACGACAGGGATAATTATGGCTACACCTTC.

The sample holds many counts of this clonotype. At one of its ends the junction is not consistent with the germline gene, which may arise from a read error. V usage is TRBV5-1 and J usage is TRBJ1-1; D uncertain. This CDR3 comprises 13 residues. CDR1 and CDR2 (germline): SGHRS, YFSETQ. The CDR3 reads CASSLAPNTEAFF. The CDR3 DNA is TGTGCCAGCAGTTTAGCGCCTAACACTGAAGCTTTCTTT.

This chain connects TRBV20-1 to TRBJ1-1, with 7 bases that match TRBD1. The germline gives CDR1 DFQATT, CDR2 SNEGSKA (reference sequence). The CDR3 is made up of 14 amino acids. V lost 4 bases, J lost 0 bases, and 5 bases stayed unmatched. CDR3 nucleotide sequence: TGCAGTGCTACACAGGGGACCTTGAACACTGAAGCTTTCTTT. It yields the protein CSATQGTLNTEAFF.

J is TRBJ2-7 and V is TRBV20-1; D is ambiguous. Between the trimmed V and J ends, which lost 3 bases and 5 bases, there was a span of 11 bases. The V gene's germline CDR1 is DFQATT and CDR2 SNEGSKA (reference sequence). This CDR3 spans 12 amino acids. The CDR3 protein is CSASGRVDEQYF. For the CDR3, the DNA is TGCAGTGCTAGCGGTAGAGTTGACGAGCAGTACTTC.

This clonotype came up a few times. This chain joins TRBV3-1 and TRBJ1-1; TRBD1 is a possible D gene (5 bases). Germline CDR1 reads LGHDT; CDR2 reads YNNKEL (reference sequence). The CDR3 contains 14 residues. Trimming took 7 bases from V and 5 from J, leaving 17 bases between them. This chain's CDR3 is CASTAGQETTEAFF. The CDR3 bases are TGTGCCAGCACGGCGGGGCAGGAAACAACTGAAGCTTTCTTT. Full variable domain (remainder filled in from reference TRBV3-1 and TRBJ1-1): DTAVSQTPKYLVTQMGNDKSIKCEQNLGHDTMYWYKQDSKKFLKIMFSYNNKELIINETVPNRFSPKSPDKAHLNLHINSLELGDSAVYFCASTAGQETTEAFFGQGTRLTVV.

At least ten counts were recorded for this clonotype. The J gene is TRBJ2-2, the V gene TRBV24-1; perhaps TRBD1 as D (6 bases). This CDR3 region has 16 residues. Trimming took 4 bases from V and 0 from J, leaving 11 bases between them. The germline CDR1 and CDR2 sequences are KGHDR and SFDVKD. The CDR3 here is CATSETDRPNTGELFF. The CDR3, as DNA: TGTGCCACCAGTGAAACGGACAGACCGAACACCGGGGAGCTGTTTTTT.

The chain links TRBV25-1 to TRBJ2-5, with D uncertain. Germline-derived CDR1 and CDR2 are MGHDK and SYGVNS. This CDR3 contains 15 residues. Trimming pared 4 bases from V and 1 base from J, leaving 13 bases between. The CDR3 bases are TGTGCCAGCAGTGTTTCAGGCAGATCCCAAGAGACCCAGTACTTC. Its protein is CASSVSGRSQETQYF. The full variable domain, in which reference TRBV25-1 and TRBJ2-5 provide the parts outside the CDR3, is EADIYQTPRYLVIGTGKKITLECSQTMGHDKMYWYQQDPGMELHLIHYSYGVNSTEKGDLSSESTVSRIRTEHFPLTLESARPSHTSQYLCASSVSGRSQETQYFGPGTRLLVL.

This clonotype was counted a few times. The chain carries TRBV21-1 and TRBJ2-2. TRBV21-1 is a recognized pseudogene. The CDR3 length is 14 residues. CDR3 amino acids: CASSNLRNTGELFF. The CDR3 nucleotides are TGTGCCAGCAGCAATTTGAGGAACACCGGGGAGCTGTTTTTT.

This clonotype has a handful of counts. DNA for the CDR3: TGTGCCAGCAGTTATACAGGGGGCACTGAAGCTTTCTTT. This sequence encodes CASSYTGGTEAFF. The chain couples TRBV6-5 to TRBJ1-1, with 8 bases aligning to TRBD1. CDR3 length: 13 residues. Looked up from germline, CDR1 is MNHEY and CDR2 is SVGAGI. J lost 4 bases, V lost 3 bases, and 1 base had no gene match.

The V and J genes are TRBV20-1 and TRBJ2-2; D is unresolved. The CDR3 consists of 17 residues. From germline, CDR1 is DFQATT and CDR2 SNEGSKA (reference sequence). V lost 5 bases, J lost 5 bases, and 24 bases lay in between. The CDR3 here is CSASPPPGSLWTGELFF. The CDR3 nucleotides read TGCAGTGCTTCCCCCCCCCCAGGATCCCTGTGGACCGGGGAGCTGTTTTTT.

For this clonotype: A much larger clone is a single base away; this may be a read error. The chain links TRBV10-3 to TRBJ1-1, with D tentatively TRBD1 (6 bases). This CDR3 has 14 residues. V dropped 4 bases and J dropped 4 bases, with 13 bases sitting between them. Germline V gene sequence: CDR1 ENHRY, CDR2 SYGVKD. The CDR3 region is CAISGQAVGTEAFF. CDR3 DNA: TGTGCCATCAGTGGACAGGCTGTTGGCACTGAAGCTTTCTTT.

The CDR3 region has the DNA TGTGCCAGCAGCTTAAACAGGGACTACGAGCAGTACTTC. Encoded protein: CASSLNRDYEQYF. This rearrangement joins TRBV7-2 to TRBJ2-7, with a weak D call TRBD1 (6 bases). Between the trimmed V and J ends, which lost 2 bases and 3 bases, there was a span of 8 bases. The CDR3 totals 13 residues. The germline CDR1 and CDR2 sequences are SGHTA and FQGNSA. The full variable domain, in which reference TRBV7-2 and TRBJ2-7 provide the parts outside the CDR3, is GAGVSQSPSNKVTEKGKDVELRCDPISGHTALYWYRQSLGQGLEFLIYFQGNSAPDKSGLPSDRFSAERTGGSVSTLTIQRTQQEDSAVYLCASSLNRDYEQYFGPGTRLTVT.

This clonotype was detected many times. The chain couples TRBV15 to TRBJ2-5, with D maybe TRBD1 (5 bases). This CDR3 comprises 14 residues. Trimming removed 3 bases from V and 3 bases from J, with 11 bases in between. The germline gives CDR1 LNHNV, CDR2 YYDKDF (reference sequence). The CDR3: CATSSRVLEETQYF. The CDR3 DNA reads as TGTGCCACCAGCAGCAGGGTATTAGAAGAGACCCAGTACTTC.

The rearrangement links TRBV7-6 to TRBJ1-3; D is ambiguous. Trimming stripped 5 bases from V and 10 bases from J, with 9 bases between. Germline CDR1 and CDR2: SGHVS and FNYEAQ. The CDR3 length is 11 residues. In DNA, the CDR3 is TGTGCCAGCAGCCGGGCGGGGACCATATATTTT. Amino acids: CASSRAGTIYF.

This clonotype was observed at least ten times. The DNA of the CDR3 is TGTGCCAGCAGTTATGGGACAGGAGCAAACACCGGGGAGCTGTTTTTT. Translated, it gives CASSYGTGANTGELFF. The chain recombines TRBV27 with TRBJ2-2; TRBD1 matches 8 bases. The germline CDR1 and CDR2 sequences are MNHEY and SMNVEV (reference sequence). V lost 4 bases and J lost 2; bases outside the gene matches: 6. There are 16 residues in the CDR3.

V is TRBV4-2 and J is TRBJ2-3, with D possibly being TRBD2 (5 bases). Germline loops: CDR1 LGHNA, CDR2 YNFKEQ. The CDR3 covers 15 residues. Deletions cut 0 bases from V and 4 bases from J, with 11 bases between. In DNA, the CDR3 is TGTGCCAGCAGCCAAGATTCCGCTAGCCCAGATACGCAGTATTTT. Its translation: CASSQDSASPDTQYF.

In its sample, this clonotype was seen a few times. J is TRBJ1-6 and V is TRBV7-9; maybe TRBD1 (5 bases). V was clipped by 4 bases and J by 4 bases, with 17 bases between them. The CDR3 runs to 17 residues. Looked up from germline, CDR1 is SEHNR and CDR2 is FQNEAQ (reference sequence). In DNA form, the CDR3 reads TGTGCCAGCAGCTCACCGGCGGGGGGACCGTATAATTCACCCCTCCACTTT. It specifies CASSSPAGGPYNSPLHF.

This clonotype has a count of ten or more. The chain carries TRBV27 and TRBJ1-5; no definite D call. The V end lost 3 bases, the J end lost 4 bases, and 7 bases lay between the germline ends. This CDR3 contains 13 residues. Germline V gene lookup returns CDR1 MNHEY and CDR2 SMNVEV (reference sequence). This CDR3 is CASSFALNQPQHF. CDR3 bases: TGTGCCAGCAGTTTTGCACTGAATCAGCCCCAGCATTTT.

As regards this clonotype: The junction differs from germline at one of its ends, possibly a read error. The genes are TRBV5-1 and TRBJ2-1; D possibly corresponds to TRBD2 (6 bases). The CDR3 extends over 14 amino acids. Germline V gives CDR1 SGHRS, CDR2 YFSETQ. Here the CDR3 reads CGSTYGSGVDEQFF. The CDR3 coding sequence is TGCGGCAGCACCTACGGGAGTGGGGTCGATGAGCAGTTCTTC. Full variable domain (rest looked up from reference TRBV5-1 and TRBJ2-1): KAGVTQTPRYLIKTRGQQVTLSCSPISGHRSVSWYQQTPGQGLQFLFEYFSETQRNKGNFPGRFSGRQFSNSRSEMNVSTLELGDSALYLCGSTYGSGVDEQFFGPGTRLTVL.

For this clonotype: The junction differs from germline at one of its ends, possibly a read error. V and J are TRBV7-6 and TRBJ2-5; D ambiguous. This CDR3 is 15 amino acids long. CDR1 and CDR2 (germline): SGHVS, FNYEAQ. This CDR3 is CGSSLELLHRETQYF. The CDR3 nucleotides read TGTGGCAGCAGCTTAGAATTACTCCATCGAGAGACCCAGTACTTC.